The source of this T cell receptor (beta chain) is a study of blood T cell repertoires in COVID-19. Study overall: Material from acute and convalescent COVID-19 was sourced from the United States, Italy and Spain.

As handled by the study authors: Reference gene primer amplification in the assay estimated nucleated cell counts. Assay used: immunoSEQ multiplex PCR; TCRdb lists only in-frame clones, some missing. V, J and clone size derive from that table, while D and trimming were established from the DNA sequence. The sample lists some 350,000 clones, approximately 86% seen once, with about 3% in the top ten. The germline V gene has CDR1 SEHNR and CDR2 FQNEAQ (reference sequence). The J segment lost 4 bases and the V segment lost 5 bases, leaving 6 bases of the junction unmatched. The CDR3 extends over 15 amino acids.

Specimen: peripheral blood. This receptor was identified in a human donor in a cohort sampled during active COVID-19. V and J are TRBV7-9 and TRBJ1-1; 11 nucleotides align to TRBD1. CDR3 sequence (DNA): TGTGCCAGCAGCCCCCCCGGGACAGGGGGCACTGAAGCTTTCTTT. Its protein product is CASSPPGTGGTEAFF.